This T cell receptor (beta chain) appears in the sequencing data of a study of blood T cell repertoires in COVID-19. Study-level information: From T cells, B-cell-depleted T cells, or PBMCs came the material, which was cDNA or gDNA.

Authors' processing steps: Amplification of reference gene primers provided the estimated nucleated cell counts. Sequencing used immunoSEQ multiplex PCR; TCRdb keeps in-frame clones, though not all of them. V, J and clone size are those of that table, while D and trimming were read from the DNA. This repertoire shows about 220,000 clones, 82% found once; its top ten account for 3.5% to 4%. For this clone: Distinct nucleotide sequences in the sample also encode this CDR3.

CDR3 length: 13 amino acids. Germline V CDR1 and CDR2: MNHEY, SVGEGT. V dropped 6 bases and J dropped 3 bases, with 11 bases sitting between them. The chain carries TRBV6-2 or TRBV6-3 and TRBJ1-2; perhaps TRBD1 as D (6 bases). The clonotype originates from a woman aged 80 or over with acute or convalescent COVID-19. Source material: peripheral blood. The DNA for the CDR3 is TGTGCCAGCAGCTCCACAGGGTACTATGGCTACACCTTC. Amino acid sequence: CASSSTGYYGYTF.